These 21 T cell receptor beta chains came from one sample sequenced in a study of blood T cell repertoires in COVID-19. Only in-frame clones appear in the TCRdb table, and some are missing; sequencing was by immunoSEQ multiplex PCR. The table has roughly 240,000 clones, 83% seen once. The source material was PBMCs or T cells enriched from blood (not recorded which). The source is a woman aged 40-49 years who had been exposed to COVID-19.

The chain uses TRBV19 and TRBJ1-2, with 11 positions matching TRBD1. CDR3 size: 12 residues. Germline trimming cut 8 bases from V and 6 bases from J; bases unmatched to any gene: 2. Germline V gene sequence: CDR1 LNHDA, CDR2 SQIVND (reference sequence). The CDR3 spells CASWDRGNGYTF. The CDR3 DNA sequence: TGTGCCAGTTGGGACAGGGGGAATGGCTACACCTTC.

The CDR3 DNA sequence: TGTGCCAGCACCCAGGGCTCTGGAAACACCATATATTTT. This gives the protein CASTQGSGNTIYF. The V gene is TRBV7-2, the J gene TRBJ1-3; possible D gene TRBD1, 5 bases. The CDR3 sequence is 13 residues long. The germline gives CDR1 SGHTA, CDR2 FQGNSA. Between the trimmed V and J ends, which lost 7 bases and 0 bases, there was a span of 7 bases.

This rearrangement joins TRBV5-4 to TRBJ1-2, with unresolved D. The CDR3 spans 14 residues. Trimming took off 0 bases at V and 6 bases at J, with 12 bases between the two ends. Germline V lookup: CDR1 SGHNT, CDR2 YYREEE (reference sequence). This chain's CDR3 is CASSLAVGSNGYTF. The CDR3 DNA sequence: TGTGCCAGCAGCTTGGCTGTCGGTAGTAATGGCTACACCTTC.

The rearrangement links TRBV28 to TRBJ2-7; D may be TRBD1 (6 bases). Per germline, CDR1 MDHEN and CDR2 SYDVKM. Trimming cost V 3 bases and J 6 bases, with 9 bases left between them. CDR3 size: 12 residues. CDR3 loop: CASSLGAGEQYF. The CDR3 nucleotides are TGTGCCAGCAGTTTGGGGGCGGGCGAGCAGTACTTC.

J is TRBJ2-7 and V is TRBV27; a possible D gene is TRBD1 (6 bases). V was clipped by 5 bases and J by 4 bases, with 12 bases between them. CDR1 and CDR2 (germline): MNHEY, SMNVEV (reference sequence). The CDR3 spans 13 residues. The CDR3 DNA reads TGTGCCAGCAGTCGGGAAGGGGGTTACGAGCAGTACTTC. Protein product: CASSREGGYEQYF.

The chain employs TRBV6-1 and TRBJ1-5; no reliable D call. The CDR3 sequence is 15 residues long. The V gene lost 1 base and the J gene lost 10 bases, with 17 bases spanning the gap. Germline V gene lookup returns CDR1 MNHNS and CDR2 SASEGT. As DNA, the CDR3 is TGTGCCAGCAGTGAAGTGCTATCAGGAGGATATCCCCAGCATTTT. This codes for CASSEVLSGGYPQHF.

Worth noting for this clone: Other DNA sequences in the same sample also yield this CDR3. The gene calls are TRBV5-4 and TRBJ2-3; D uncertain. The germline V gene has CDR1 SGHNT and CDR2 YYREEE (reference sequence). The V end lost 1 base, the J end lost 1 base, and 4 bases lay between the germline ends. CDR3 length: 13 amino acids. CDR3 residues: CASSLSGTDTQYF. DNA of the CDR3: TGTGCCAGCAGCTTGTCGGGCACAGATACGCAGTATTTT.

The chain links TRBV10-3 to TRBJ1-2; D unclear. The CDR3 extends over 16 amino acids. Trimming removed 0 bases from V and 4 bases from J, with 15 bases in between. Looked up from germline, CDR1 is ENHRY and CDR2 is SYGVKD. CDR3 in DNA: TGTGCCATCAGTGAGTCCGACGGGTTGTCGGGCTATGGCTACACCTTC. Its translation: CAISESDGLSGYGYTF.

This clone showed up just a few times. The J gene is TRBJ2-7, the V gene TRBV18; weak D call: TRBD1 (5 bases). V was clipped by 2 bases and J by 3 bases, with 14 bases between them. This CDR3 contains 15 residues. The germline CDR1 and CDR2 sequences are KGHSH and LQKENI. DNA of the CDR3: TGTGCCAGCTCACCAAGGCAGGGTTTCGGCTACGAGCAGTACTTC. As protein: CASSPRQGFGYEQYF.

This sequence joins TRBV6-5 and TRBJ1-2; D unresolved. The CDR3 consists of 13 residues. V was pared by 2 bases and J by 4 bases, with 8 bases between. Germline assignment: CDR1 MNHEY and CDR2 SVGAGI. CDR3 nucleotide sequence: TGTGCCAGCAGTTACCTAGATCGCTATGGCTACACCTTC. Its translation: CASSYLDRYGYTF.

The V and J genes are TRBV15 and TRBJ1-5; D is ambiguous. Looked up from germline, CDR1 is LNHNV and CDR2 is YYDKDF (reference sequence). Trimming took off 0 bases at V and 7 bases at J, with 10 bases between the two ends. This CDR3 spans 14 amino acids. The CDR3 region has the DNA TGTGCCACCAGCAGAGACCTCGTTGGCCAGCCCCAGCATTTT. It yields the protein CATSRDLVGQPQHF.

This chain links TRBV18 with TRBJ1-1, with D uncertain. The CDR3 contains 14 residues. Germline CDR1 reads KGHSH; CDR2 reads LQKENI. The V end lost 3 bases, the J end lost 0 bases, and 8 bases lay between the germline ends. The CDR3 spells CASSPATVNTEAFF. As DNA, the CDR3 is TGTGCCAGCTCACCGGCCACAGTGAACACTGAAGCTTTCTTT.

The genes are TRBV5-4 and TRBJ2-3, with 8 bases that match TRBD2. Germline CDR1 reads SGHNT; CDR2 reads YYREEE (reference sequence). V lost 2 bases to trimming and J lost 1 base; unmatched junction nucleotides: 3. The length of the CDR3 is 15 residues. The CDR3, as DNA: TGTGCCAGCAGCTTTCGACTAGCGCGCACAGATACGCAGTATTTT. Residues: CASSFRLARTDTQYF.

The genes are TRBV5-1 and TRBJ1-2, with D possibly being TRBD1 (5 bases). Germline CDR1 and CDR2: SGHRS and YFSETQ. V was trimmed by 0 bases and J by 4 bases, leaving 16 bases between them. CDR3 length: 16 residues. Written as DNA, the CDR3 is TGCGCCAGCAGCTTGGGTCCGGGAGGGGTGAGCTATGGCTACACCTTC. It translates to CASSLGPGGVSYGYTF.

This clone was counted a few times. The chain links TRBV5-1 to TRBJ1-4, with D maybe TRBD1 (6 bases). Between the trimmed V and J ends, which lost 7 bases and 5 bases, there was a span of 18 bases. Germline V gene sequence: CDR1 SGHRS, CDR2 YFSETQ. This CDR3 is 15 amino acids long. CDR3 nucleotide sequence: TGCGCCAGCTGCAAAAGAGGACAGAAGAATGAAAAACTGTTTTTT. It codes for CASCKRGQKNEKLFF.

This clone was seen only a few times. The V call is TRBV3-1 (or the pseudogene TRBV3-2), the J call TRBJ2-7; TRBD2 might be the D (5 bases). Germline lookup yields CDR1 LGHDT and CDR2 YNNKEL (reference sequence). Between the trimmed V and J ends, which lost 5 bases and 1 base, there was a span of 15 bases. This CDR3 contains 15 residues. CDR3 in DNA: TGTGCCAGCAGCGACACTATAGGGAGATCCTACGAGCAGTACTTC. Its protein product is CASSDTIGRSYEQYF.

This clone was observed a handful of times. V gene TRBV4-1 combines with J gene TRBJ1-1; the match to TRBD1 covers 9 bases. The germline CDR1 and CDR2 sequences are MGHRA and YSYEKL. The CDR3 is 15 amino acids. Trimming took 4 bases from V and 3 from J; bases not matched to a gene: 6. CDR3 in DNA: TGCGCCAGCAGCCCCCGGGACAGGGATCACACTGAAGCTTTCTTT. This sequence encodes CASSPRDRDHTEAFF.

The chain links TRBV5-4 to TRBJ2-7; 8 nucleotides align to TRBD1. Germline trimming cut 3 bases from V and 1 base from J; bases unmatched to any gene: 6. The germline gives CDR1 SGHNT, CDR2 YYREEE (reference sequence). The CDR3 spans 15 residues. CDR3 DNA sequence: TGTGCCAGCAGCTGGACCGGGACAGGTTCCTACGAGCAGTACTTC. Translating it yields CASSWTGTGSYEQYF.

The chain uses TRBV7-9 and TRBJ1-4; D is possibly TRBD1 (6 bases). Per germline, CDR1 SEHNR and CDR2 FQNEAQ (reference sequence). This CDR3 spans 14 amino acids. V lost 5 bases and J lost 4, with 11 bases in between. CDR3 coding DNA: TGTGCCAGCAGCCCCGACAGGAATAATGAAAAACTGTTTTTT. This translates into CASSPDRNNEKLFF.

The CDR3 sequence: CASSTGIENTIYF. CDR3 nucleotide sequence: TGTGCCAGCAGCACAGGGATCGAAAACACCATATATTTT. V usage is TRBV7-2 and J usage is TRBJ1-3; possible D gene TRBD1, 6 bases. Deletions cut 5 bases from V and 6 bases from J, with 11 bases between. The length of the CDR3 is 13 residues. Germline V gene data show CDR1 as SGHTA and CDR2 as FQGNSA.

This clone showed up just a few times. The rearrangement joins TRBV10-3 to TRBJ2-3; D possibly corresponds to TRBD1 (6 bases). Looked up from germline, CDR1 is ENHRY and CDR2 is SYGVKD. The CDR3 loop spans 14 amino acids. Trimming left V 4 bases short and J 2 bases short, with 10 bases between. Written as DNA, the CDR3 is TGTGCCATCAGTGGGGGACATTCCACAGATACGCAGTATTTT. Translation gives CAISGGHSTDTQYF.